These 24 T cell receptor beta chains were all obtained from the same sample, sequenced in a study of T cell responses to AZD1222 COVID-19 vaccine. Some clones are missing from TCRdb's copy, which holds only in-frame ones; the method was immunoSEQ multiplex PCR. The data show approximately 31,000 clones, with 88% seen just once and around 15% held by the top ten. Sequencing was performed on peripheral blood, taken 28 days after the second AZD1222 dose. Receptor source: an adult who received the AZD1222 COVID-19 vaccine.

The chain combines TRBV18 with TRBJ1-2; possible D gene TRBD1, 6 bases. This CDR3 region has 15 residues. The V and J ends lost 2 bases and 2 bases respectively, with 12 bases between them. In germline, CDR1 is KGHSH, CDR2 LQKENI. CDR3 sequence (DNA): TGTGCCAGCTCACCAATTCCAGACAGGAACTATGGCTACACCTTC. This encodes CASSPIPDRNYGYTF.

This chain links TRBV5-1 with TRBJ1-1; D gene unclear. The CDR3 runs to 13 residues. Germline V gene data show CDR1 as SGHRS and CDR2 as YFSETQ. The ends were cut back, 6 bases at V and 1 base at J, with 10 bases in the middle. CDR3 in amino acids: CASKVQPNTEAFF. CDR3 DNA: TGCGCCAGCAAGGTACAGCCGAACACTGAAGCTTTCTTT.

The chain combines TRBV6-1 with TRBJ2-1, with 7 bases identical to TRBD2. There are 17 residues in the CDR3. CDR1 MNHNS and CDR2 SASEGT come from the germline V gene. V lost 3 bases to trimming and J lost 1 base; unmatched junction nucleotides: 9. CDR3 region: CASSEGFGRVSYNEQFF. DNA for the CDR3: TGTGCCAGCAGTGAGGGATTTGGGAGGGTTTCCTACAATGAGCAGTTCTTC.

The rearrangement uses TRBV6-4 and TRBJ2-3; no reliable D call. Trimming pared 5 bases from V and 3 bases from J, leaving 9 bases between. The CDR3 runs 13 residues. Germline CDR1 reads MRHNA; CDR2 reads SNTAGT. CDR3 bases: TGTGCCAGCAGTTCCCGGACGACAGATACGCAGTATTTT. Translated: CASSSRTTDTQYF.

J is TRBJ2-2 and V is TRBV13; D possibly corresponds to TRBD1 (5 bases). Germline values: CDR1 PRHDT, CDR2 FYEKMQ (reference sequence). V shed 5 bases and J shed 6 bases, with 13 bases lying between them. The CDR3 sequence is 14 residues long. CDR3 sequence: CASSAQGGAGELFF. For the CDR3, the DNA is TGTGCCAGCAGCGCCCAGGGTGGGGCCGGGGAGCTGTTTTTT.

V and J are TRBV4-1 and TRBJ1-2; 7 bases agree with TRBD1. CDR3 length equals 19 residues. Trimming cost V 9 bases and J 3 bases; bases outside gene matches: 25. Germline values: CDR1 MGHRA, CDR2 YSYEKL. CDR3 loop: CARGLRSLETGCGYYGYTF. CDR3 in DNA: TGCGCCAGGGGCCTCAGGAGTCTCGAGACAGGGTGCGGGTACTATGGCTACACCTTC.

The gene calls are TRBV28 and TRBJ2-5; TRBD1 matches 8 bases. Trimming at V came to 7 bases and at J to 1 base, leaving 8 bases not matched to a gene. The germline CDR1 and CDR2 sequences are MDHEN and SYDVKM. The CDR3 has 15 amino acids. The CDR3 nucleotides read TGTGCCAGCACTAGGACAGGGACCCTCCAAGAGACCCAGTACTTC. This gives the protein CASTRTGTLQETQYF.

The chain recombines TRBV6-2 or TRBV6-3 with TRBJ2-1; D may be TRBD2 (6 bases). CDR3 length: 17 residues. Germline V gene lookup returns CDR1 MNHEY and CDR2 SVGEGT. V was shortened by 3 bases and J by 4 bases, with 19 bases between the two germline ends. The CDR3 region is CASSYNVLAPRYNEQFF. The DNA for the CDR3 is TGTGCCAGCAGTTATAATGTCCTAGCGCCACGATACAATGAGCAGTTCTTC.

This chain links TRBV6-4 with TRBJ1-5; D is ambiguous. The length of the CDR3 is 13 residues. V gave up 6 bases and J gave up 3 bases, with 9 bases separating them. Germline loops: CDR1 MRHNA, CDR2 SNTAGT. This CDR3 reads CASSPEPNQPQHF. DNA for the CDR3: TGTGCCAGCAGCCCGGAGCCCAATCAGCCCCAGCATTTT.

The chain recombines TRBV6-2 or TRBV6-3 with TRBJ1-1, with D perhaps TRBD1 (6 bases). Trimming stripped 6 bases from V and 6 bases from J, with 17 bases between. This CDR3 has 14 residues. Germline lookup yields CDR1 MNHEY and CDR2 SVGEGT. This CDR3 reads CASSQRLGGAEAFF. The CDR3 nucleotides are TGTGCCAGCAGCCAGAGGTTAGGGGGAGCTGAAGCTTTCTTT.

The chain has TRBV4-3 and TRBJ1-6; D unclear. The V gene lost 0 bases and the J gene lost 10 bases, with 16 bases spanning the gap. Germline V gene data show CDR1 as LGHNA and CDR2 as YSLEER. This CDR3 has 16 residues. CDR3 residues: CASSQDGYEVASPLHF. The CDR3 nucleotides are TGCGCCAGCAGCCAAGATGGATATGAGGTCGCCTCACCCCTCCACTTT.

The chain recombines TRBV9 with TRBJ2-1; tentatively, D is TRBD1 (5 bases). Germline loops: CDR1 SGDLS, CDR2 YYNGEE. V lost 0 bases to trimming and J lost 8 bases, with 18 bases between them. The CDR3 runs 16 residues. CDR3 nucleotide sequence: TGTGCCAGCAGCGTAGCCCCCTTCCAGGGTGACGATGAGCAGTTCTTC. Translating gives CASSVAPFQGDDEQFF.

The table lists this clone with a few counts. The rearrangement links TRBV12-3 or TRBV12-4 to TRBJ1-1, with 7 nucleotides matching TRBD1. The CDR3 runs to 13 residues. The V gene end was trimmed by 6 bases and the J gene end by 10 bases; junction bases not matched to a gene: 11. In DNA, the CDR3 is TGTGCCAGCAGCTTACAGGGGAGGATGGTAGCTTTCTTT. Its protein product is CASSLQGRMVAFF.

J is TRBJ1-6 and V is TRBV19; D gene unclear. V dropped 2 bases and J dropped 6 bases, with 11 bases sitting between them. The CDR3 extends over 15 amino acids. CDR1 and CDR2 (germline): LNHDA, SQIVND (reference sequence). CDR3 protein: CASSIPFLSNSPLHF. The CDR3 DNA reads as TGTGCCAGTAGTATACCCTTCTTATCTAATTCACCCCTCCACTTT. Variable domain in full (rest from reference TRBV19 and TRBJ1-6): DGGITQSPKYLFRKEGQNVTLSCEQNLNHDAMYWYRQDPGQGLRLIYYSQIVNDFQKGDIAEGYSVSREKKESFPLTVTSAQKNPTAFYLCASSIPFLSNSPLHFGNGTRLTVT.

The chain combines TRBV6-2 or TRBV6-3 with TRBJ2-1; a possible D gene is TRBD1 (5 bases). The germline V gene has CDR1 MNHEY and CDR2 SVGEGT. The V gene lost 0 bases and the J gene lost 4 bases, with 10 bases spanning the gap. This CDR3 region has 15 residues. The CDR3 protein is CASSYSMGPYNEQFF. CDR3 DNA sequence: TGTGCCAGCAGTTACTCGATGGGGCCGTACAATGAGCAGTTCTTC.

The V gene is TRBV4-1, the J gene TRBJ1-2; 7 positions match TRBD1. V dropped 3 bases and J dropped 8; count of bases not matched to a gene: 12. From germline, CDR1 is MGHRA and CDR2 YSYEKL. The CDR3 has 15 amino acids. The CDR3 DNA reads TGCGCCAGCAGCCAGGGAGGAGGCAGGGGGGGCGGCTACACCTTC. Residues: CASSQGGGRGGGYTF.

The gene calls are TRBV7-9 and TRBJ1-5; TRBD1 agrees at 7 bases. Germline V gives CDR1 SEHNR, CDR2 FQNEAQ (reference sequence). The CDR3 consists of 13 residues. J lost 5 bases, V lost 5 bases, and 3 bases had no gene match. The CDR3 here is CASSPQGDQPQHF. CDR3 nucleotide sequence: TGTGCCAGCAGCCCTCAGGGGGATCAGCCCCAGCATTTT.

Only one count was recorded for this clone. The chain recombines TRBV7-2 with TRBJ2-3; the D gene could be TRBD1 or TRBD2 (5 bases each). Germline V gene sequence: CDR1 SGHTA, CDR2 FQGNSA. The CDR3 length is 14 residues. Deletions cut 2 bases from V and 4 bases from J, with 10 bases between. The CDR3: CASSLRGVADTQYF. Here the CDR3 DNA reads TGTGCCAGCAGCTTAAGAGGGGTCGCAGATACGCAGTATTTT.

The chain is built from TRBV19 and TRBJ1-1; D uncertain. The V gene's germline CDR1 is LNHDA and CDR2 SQIVND (reference sequence). The CDR3 length is 14 residues. The germline V and J ends were trimmed by 7 bases and 0 bases, with 12 bases remaining between them. The CDR3 nucleotides read TGTGCCAGTAATCAGGACCGGATGAACACTGAAGCTTTCTTT. Its translation is CASNQDRMNTEAFF.

CDR3 sequence reads: CASSLGASNYGYTF. The DNA of the CDR3 is TGTGCCAGCAGCTTAGGAGCGTCTAACTATGGCTACACCTTC. This chain links TRBV7-9 with TRBJ1-2; D is unclear. Trimming left V 1 base short and J 0 bases short, with 6 bases between. The germline V gene encodes CDR1 SEHNR and CDR2 FQNEAQ (reference sequence). The CDR3 loop spans 14 amino acids. Together with reference TRBV7-9 and TRBJ1-2, the CDR3 gives the full variable domain: DTGVSQNPRHKITKRGQNVTFRCDPISEHNRLYWYRQTLGQGPEFLTYFQNEAQLEKSRLLSDRFSAERPKGSFSTLEIQRTEQGDSAMYLCASSLGASNYGYTFGSGTRLTVV.

V usage is TRBV5-1 and J usage is TRBJ2-1, with D perhaps TRBD1 or TRBD2 (6 bases each). Germline V gene sequence: CDR1 SGHRS, CDR2 YFSETQ. Trimming left V 0 bases short and J 8 bases short, with 18 bases between. The CDR3 contains 16 residues. The CDR3 spells CASSLEGLRRGYEQFF. The CDR3 region has the DNA TGCGCCAGCAGCTTGGAAGGACTCAGGAGGGGGTATGAGCAGTTCTTC.

In regard to this clone: Other DNA sequences from this sample encode an identical CDR3 as well. The V call is TRBV4-2, the J call TRBJ1-5; 8 bases align to TRBD1. Germline values: CDR1 LGHNA, CDR2 YNFKEQ. The V gene end was trimmed by 3 bases and the J gene end by 4 bases; junction bases not matched to a gene: 5. This CDR3 contains 15 residues. This CDR3 reads CASSQLTGANQPQHF. DNA of the CDR3: TGTGCCAGCAGCCAGCTGACAGGGGCAAATCAGCCCCAGCATTTT.

J is TRBJ1-1 and V is TRBV14; D is undetermined. Trimming pared 0 bases from V and 5 bases from J, leaving 7 bases between. The V gene's germline CDR1 is SGHDN and CDR2 FVKESK. This CDR3 has 13 residues. CDR3 nucleotides: TGTGCCAGCAGCCAAGATAGGAGGACTGAAGCTTTCTTT. The encoded protein is CASSQDRRTEAFF.

Only one count was recorded for this clone. The J gene is TRBJ2-2, the V gene TRBV6-2 or TRBV6-3, with 8 bases that match TRBD2. CDR3 size: 18 residues. Unmatched junction bases numbered 10, after V lost 1 base and J lost 3 bases. Germline V gene data show CDR1 as MNHEY and CDR2 as SVGEGT. DNA of the CDR3: TGTGCCAGCAGTTACTTAGGGACTAGTGCTCGTGACACCGGGGAGCTGTTTTTT. Translated: CASSYLGTSARDTGELFF.